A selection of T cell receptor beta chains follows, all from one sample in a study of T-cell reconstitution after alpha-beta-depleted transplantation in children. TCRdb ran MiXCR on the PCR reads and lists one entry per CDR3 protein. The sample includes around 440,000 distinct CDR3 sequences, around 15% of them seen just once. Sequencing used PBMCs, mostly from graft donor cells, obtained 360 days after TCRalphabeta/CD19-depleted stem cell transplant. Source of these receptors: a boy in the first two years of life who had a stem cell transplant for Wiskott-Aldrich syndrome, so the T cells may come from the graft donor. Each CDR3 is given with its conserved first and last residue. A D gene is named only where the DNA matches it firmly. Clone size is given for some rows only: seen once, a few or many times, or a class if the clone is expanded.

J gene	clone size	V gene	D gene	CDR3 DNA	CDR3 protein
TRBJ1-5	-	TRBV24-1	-	TGTGCCACTCCCATTCCCCCGCCAGGCGATCAGCCCCAGCATTTT	CATPIPPPGDQPQHF
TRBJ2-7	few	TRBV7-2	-	TGTGCCAGCAGCTTATACGCCGAGCAGTACTTC	CASSLYAEQYF
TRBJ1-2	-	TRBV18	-	TGTGCCAGCTCACCAATACTCTGGCAGGGCAACTATGGCTACACCTTC	CASSPILWQGNYGYTF
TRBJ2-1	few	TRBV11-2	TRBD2	TGTGCCAGCAGCTCCTTCACTAGCGGGAGGGCCAATGAGCAGTTCTTC	CASSSFTSGRANEQFF
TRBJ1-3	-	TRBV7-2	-	TGTGCCAGCAGCTTCGGACGGACTGGAAACACCATATATTTT	CASSFGRTGNTIYF
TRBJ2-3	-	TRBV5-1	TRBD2	TGCGCCAGCGCCCGGGCGAGACTAGCGGGAGGGTACACAGATACGCAGTATTTT	CASARARLAGGYTDTQYF
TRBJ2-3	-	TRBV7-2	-	TGTGCCAGCAGCTTCAAGGCCCGCACAGATACGCAGTATTTT	CASSFKARTDTQYF
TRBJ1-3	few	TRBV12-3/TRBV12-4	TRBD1	TGTGCCAGCAGTCGGACAGGCGCGGCGTGGTTCACCATATATTTT	CASSRTGAAWFTIYF
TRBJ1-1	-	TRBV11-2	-	TGTGCCAGCAGCAAAAGAGGGCGGAAGAACACTGAAGCTTTCTTT	CASSKRGRKNTEAFF
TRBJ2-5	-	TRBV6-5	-	TGTGCCAGTCGCGTGGGGGAGACCCAGTACTTC	CASRVGETQYF
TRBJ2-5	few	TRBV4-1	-	TGCGCCAGCAGCCATGACAGCGAAGAGACCCAGTACTTC	CASSHDSEETQYF
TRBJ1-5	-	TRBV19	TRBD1	TGTGCCAGTAGATGGACAGGGGGAGAGCCCCAGCATTTT	CASRWTGGEPQHF
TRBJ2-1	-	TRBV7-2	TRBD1	TGTGCCAGCAACGACAGGGCCAATGAGCAGTTCTTC	CASNDRANEQFF
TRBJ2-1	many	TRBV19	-	TGTGCCAGTAGTACAAACAACTACAATGAGCAGTTCTTC	CASSTNNYNEQFF
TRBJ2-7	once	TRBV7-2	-	TGTGCCAGCAGCGCCCTAAGGGGGGAGCAGTACTTC	CASSALRGEQYF
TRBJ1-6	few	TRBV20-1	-	TGCAGTGCTACAACGACGAGGGATTCACCCCTCCACTTT	CSATTTRDSPLHF
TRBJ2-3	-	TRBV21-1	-	TGTGCCAGCAGCAAAGGGTCAGTTACGGCAGATACGCAGTATTTT	CASSKGSVTADTQYF
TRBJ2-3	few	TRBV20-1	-	TGCAGTGCTTCCCGACGGCGGGCAAGCCCAGATACGCAGTATTTT	CSASRRRASPDTQYF
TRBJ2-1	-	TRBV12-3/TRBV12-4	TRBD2	TGTGCCAGCAGTGGGAGACTAGCGGGAGGGGACAATGAGCAGTTCTTC	CASSGRLAGGDNEQFF
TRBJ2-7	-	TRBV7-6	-	TGTGCCAGCAGCCCCCTCGTTGGGGGAGCAACCTACGAGCAGTACTTC	CASSPLVGGATYEQYF
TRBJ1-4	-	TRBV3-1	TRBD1	TGTGCCAGCAGCCAATCCCAGACAGGGGGGGAACCTAATGAAAAACTGTTTTTT	CASSQSQTGGEPNEKLFF
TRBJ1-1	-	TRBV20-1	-	TGCAGTGCTAGAGATTGGGCAGACACTGAAGCTTTCTTT	CSARDWADTEAFF
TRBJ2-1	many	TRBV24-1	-	TGTGCCACCAGTGAACAGGGTAGGTCCTACAATGAGCAGTTCTTC	CATSEQGRSYNEQFF
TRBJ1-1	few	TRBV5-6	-	TGTGCCAGCAGCTTGGGGATTGAAGCTTTCTTT	CASSLGIEAFF
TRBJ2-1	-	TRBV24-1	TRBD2	TGTGCCACCTCAGGATGGGTCGGCGGGAGGGGGAGAAATGAGCAGTTCTTC	CATSGWVGGRGRNEQFF
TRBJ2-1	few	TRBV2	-	TGTGCCAGCATCGATAGGGAGACCTACAATGAGCAGTTCTTC	CASIDRETYNEQFF
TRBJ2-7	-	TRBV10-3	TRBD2	TGTGCCATCAGTGGGACTAGCGGGGGGCCCTACGAGCAGTACTTC	CAISGTSGGPYEQYF
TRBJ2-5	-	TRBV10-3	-	TGTGCCATCAGTACTCCCCTGGGGGCCGGGGAGACCCAGTACTTC	CAISTPLGAGETQYF
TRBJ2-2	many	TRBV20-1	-	TGCAGTGCTGCAAGAGGGGGGAAAACCGGGGAGCTGTTTTTT	CSAARGGKTGELFF
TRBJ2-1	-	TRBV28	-	TGTGCCAGCAGGTTGGTCGAAAATGAGCAGTTCTTC	CASRLVENEQFF
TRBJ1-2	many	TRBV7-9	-	TGTGCCAGCAGGGTCCAGGGAGTCGACTACACCTTC	CASRVQGVDYTF
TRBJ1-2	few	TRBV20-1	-	TGCAGTGCTAGTCGGGCAGGAGGTGGCTACACCTTC	CSASRAGGGYTF
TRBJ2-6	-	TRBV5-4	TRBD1	TGTGCCAGCAGCTTGGGCTTTTGGCGGGACAGGTCCCCTGGGGCCAACGTCCTGACTTTC	CASSLGFWRDRSPGANVLTF
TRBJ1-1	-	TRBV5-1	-	TGCGCCAGCAGCTTGTCTTCAGTAATGAACACTGAAGCTTTCTTT	CASSLSSVMNTEAFF
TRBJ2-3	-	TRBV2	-	TGTGCCAGCAGTGAAGGAGTGGATACGCAGTATTTT	CASSEGVDTQYF
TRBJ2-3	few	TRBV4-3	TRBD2	TGCGCCAGCAGCCAAGAGGAAGGCGGGAGCGACCCCACAGATACGCAGTATTTT	CASSQEEGGSDPTDTQYF
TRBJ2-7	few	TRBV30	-	TGTGCCTGGAGTGATCTGAGCGTCGCTTCCTACGAGCAGTACTTC	CAWSDLSVASYEQYF
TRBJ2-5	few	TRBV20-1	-	TGCAGTGCTAGCCCCTTGGGGGGGGGCCTCGAGACCCAGTACTTC	CSASPLGGGLETQYF
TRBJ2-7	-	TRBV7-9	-	TGTGCCAGCAGCTTATCGGCGGGATTGAGCTCCTACGAGCAGTACTTC	CASSLSAGLSSYEQYF
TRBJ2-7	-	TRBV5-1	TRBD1	TGCGCCAGCAGCAGAACCGGGACAGGGAATTACGAGCAGTACTTC	CASSRTGTGNYEQYF
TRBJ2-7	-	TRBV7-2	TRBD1	TGTGCCAGCAGCAAAGGACAGGCCCCCTACGAGCAGTACTTC	CASSKGQAPYEQYF